This is a list of T cell receptor beta chains from one sample in a study of T cells after yellow fever vaccination. TCRdb passed the 5' RACE reads through MiXCR, listing each CDR3 protein once. Among some 110,000 distinct CDR3 sequences listed, 7% to 8.5% were seen once. This specimen was CD8+ T cells sorted from PBMCs, taken 45 days after the yellow fever booster vaccination. These receptors all come from a man younger than 45 who received the YFV17D yellow fever vaccine. Each CDR3 is given with its conserved first and last residue. The order of the fields is V gene, clone size, D gene, J gene, CDR3 protein, CDR3 DNA. The D gene is left open where the match is weak. Expanded clones are given a class, and other clones once, few, many or no size at all.

TRBV7-9	many	-	TRBJ1-1	CASSFSAEAFF	TGTGCCAGCAGCTTTTCCGCTGAAGCTTTCTTT
TRBV30	few	-	TRBJ2-7	CAWSGGFLGEQYF	TGTGCCTGGAGTGGGGGTTTCCTGGGAGAGCAGTACTTC
TRBV20-1	many	TRBD2	TRBJ2-5	CSTGTSGEYQETQYF	TGCAGTACAGGGACTAGCGGAGAGTACCAAGAGACCCAGTACTTC
TRBV24-1	many	-	TRBJ2-3	CATSRGTTRTDTQYF	TGTGCCACCAGCCGAGGGACGACCCGGACAGATACGCAGTATTTT
TRBV29-1	many	TRBD2	TRBJ2-1	CSVGSLAGVFYNEQFF	TGCAGCGTCGGGAGCCTAGCGGGAGTTTTCTACAATGAGCAGTTCTTC
TRBV20-1	many	TRBD1	TRBJ2-7	CSVVDNRDRGHEQYF	TGCAGTGTTGTCGATAACCGGGACAGGGGGCACGAGCAGTACTTC
TRBV4-3	many	-	TRBJ2-7	CASSRDSLDYEQYF	TGCGCCAGCAGCCGAGATAGTTTGGATTACGAGCAGTACTTC
TRBV12-3/TRBV12-4	many	-	TRBJ2-3	CASSPDGGTQYF	TGTGCCAGCAGCCCAGACGGGGGAACCCAGTATTTT
TRBV6-5	many	TRBD1	TRBJ2-7	CASSQGVGAYEQYF	TGTGCCAGCAGTCAGGGGGTTGGGGCCTACGAGCAGTACTTC
TRBV29-1	many	-	TRBJ2-1	CSSSYWERGHNEQFF	TGCAGCTCCTCGTATTGGGAGAGGGGTCACAATGAGCAGTTCTTC
TRBV6-5	many	-	TRBJ2-3	CASSYGREADTQYF	TGTGCCAGCAGTTACGGGAGAGAGGCAGATACGCAGTATTTT
TRBV7-9	many	-	TRBJ2-7	CASSSPESYEQYF	TGTGCCAGCAGCTCCCCCGAATCCTACGAGCAGTACTTC
TRBV7-9	many	-	TRBJ2-2	CASSLGTTNTGELFF	TGTGCCAGCAGCTTAGGGACAACGAACACCGGGGAGCTGTTTTTT
TRBV30	-	TRBD2	TRBJ2-5	CAWSVLSAGEETQYF	TGTGCCTGGAGTGTATTATCGGCGGGAGAAGAGACCCAGTACTTC
TRBV6-1	many	-	TRBJ2-7	CASSVARDTTYEQYF	TGTGCCAGCAGTGTAGCCAGGGACACCACCTACGAGCAGTACTTC
TRBV19	-	TRBD1	TRBJ1-1	CASSIERGRENTEAFF	TGTGCCAGTAGTATAGAAAGGGGGCGGGAGAACACTGAAGCTTTCTTT
TRBV7-9	few	-	TRBJ2-7	CASSFGTLTYEQYF	TGTGCCAGCAGCTTCGGGACTCTAACCTACGAGCAGTACTTC
TRBV20-1	many	TRBD1	TRBJ2-3	CSSTYPGQGPTDTQYF	TGCTCTTCTACCTACCCGGGACAGGGGCCCACAGATACGCAGTATTTT
TRBV18	-	-	TRBJ2-1	CASSTGHGIPHNEQFF	TGTGCCAGCTCAACTGGGCATGGGATCCCCCACAATGAGCAGTTCTTC
TRBV6-2/TRBV6-3	few	-	TRBJ2-2	CASLTHTGELFF	TGTGCCAGCCTCACGCACACCGGGGAGCTGTTTTTT
TRBV7-8	many	TRBD1	TRBJ2-7	CASSLLGQGGYEQYF	TGTGCCAGCAGCTTATTGGGACAGGGCGGCTACGAGCAGTACTTC
TRBV7-8	-	-	TRBJ2-4	CASSRGQLAKNIQYF	TGTGCCAGCAGCCGTGGACAGCTAGCCAAAAACATTCAGTACTTC
TRBV5-6	many	TRBD2	TRBJ2-1	CASSLASGLYNEQFF	TGTGCCAGCAGCTTGGCTAGCGGGCTTTACAATGAGCAGTTCTTC
TRBV6-5	many	-	TRBJ2-7	CASRPIDWTPGYEQYF	TGTGCCAGCAGGCCAATCGACTGGACCCCCGGCTACGAGCAGTACTTC
TRBV13	few	TRBD2	TRBJ2-2	CASSTGLAGTGELFF	TGTGCCAGCAGCACGGGACTAGCGGGAACCGGGGAGCTGTTTTTT
TRBV20-1	many	TRBD1	TRBJ2-7	CSVSDRGAYEQYF	TGCAGTGTTTCGGACAGGGGGGCCTACGAGCAGTACTTC
TRBV20-1	-	-	TRBJ2-1	CSAPDRDFYSYNEQFF	TGCAGTGCCCCAGATAGGGACTTTTACTCCTACAATGAGCAGTTCTTC
TRBV6-1	many	TRBD1	TRBJ1-4	CATGLDRGDEKLFF	TGTGCCACAGGCCTTGACAGGGGAGATGAAAAACTGTTTTTT
TRBV7-6	many	TRBD1	TRBJ1-6	CASSSGQGNSPLHF	TGTGCCAGCAGCTCGGGACAGGGAAATTCACCCCTCCACTTT
TRBV24-1	many	-	TRBJ2-5	CATSDLPLETQYF	TGTGCCACCAGTGATTTGCCTCTGGAGACCCAGTACTTC
TRBV25-1	-	-	TRBJ2-7	CASRATGHEQYF	TGTGCCAGCAGGGCAACAGGACACGAGCAGTACTTC
TRBV6-5	many	-	TRBJ2-3	CASSYSVAEVVGGTDTQYF	TGTGCCAGCAGTTACTCAGTAGCGGAGGTAGTTGGGGGCACAGATACGCAGTATTTT